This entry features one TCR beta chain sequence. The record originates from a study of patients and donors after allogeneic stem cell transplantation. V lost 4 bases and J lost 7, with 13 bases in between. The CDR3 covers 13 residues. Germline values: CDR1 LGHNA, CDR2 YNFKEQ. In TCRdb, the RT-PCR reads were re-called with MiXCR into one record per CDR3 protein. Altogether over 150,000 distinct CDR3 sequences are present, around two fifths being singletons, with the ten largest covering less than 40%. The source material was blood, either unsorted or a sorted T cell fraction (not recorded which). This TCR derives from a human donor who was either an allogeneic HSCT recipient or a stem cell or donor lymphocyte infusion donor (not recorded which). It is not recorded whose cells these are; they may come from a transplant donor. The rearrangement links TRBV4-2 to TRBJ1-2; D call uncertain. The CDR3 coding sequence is TGTGCCAGCAGCCGACCAGACTTCTCTGGCTACACCTTC. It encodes CASSRPDFSGYTF.